This TCR beta chain was sequenced in a study of Graves' ophthalmopathy and Graves' hyperthyroidism. Study-wide findings and caveats: The model forecast ophthalmopathy progression, reaching 60% to 71% sensitivity and less than 75% specificity.

This clonotype was seen many times. Its matching antigen is unknown. J lost 3 bases, V lost 6 bases, and 5 bases had no gene match. This CDR3 has 15 residues. The V gene's germline CDR1 is ENHRY and CDR2 SYGVKD. The authors amplified TCR beta CDR3 regions from RNA transcripts. In the first round, RT-PCR was carried out with HTBI primers, and a multiplex PCR formed the second round. A single record per CDR3 protein comes from TCRdb applying MiXCR to the multiplex PCR reads. Among 560,000 or so distinct CDR3 sequences, 35% to 40% were seen once, and the ten largest hold about 4.1%. The rearrangement uses TRBV10-3 and TRBJ1-2; 12 positions agree with TRBD1. This receptor was identified in an adult man with Graves' hyperthyroidism. Sequencing was performed on peripheral blood or thyroid tissue (not recorded which). CDR3 amino acids: CAIRRDRGRDYGYTF. The CDR3 DNA reads as TGTGCCATCAGGAGGGACAGGGGGCGAGACTATGGCTACACCTTC.